A single sample gave rise to the 5 T cell receptor beta chains below, sequenced in a study of blood T cell repertoires in COVID-19. Method: immunoSEQ multiplex PCR; TCRdb's copy keeps in-frame clones and lacks some. The table shows about 90,000 clones, with approximately 78% occurring only once. The sample taken for sequencing was peripheral blood. The receptors were gathered from a human donor in a cohort sampled during active COVID-19.

The chain joins TRBV3-1 (or the pseudogene TRBV3-2) to TRBJ1-5, with D hard to call. The CDR3 has 13 amino acids. Deletions cut 4 bases from V and 3 bases from J, with 7 bases between. The germline V gene encodes CDR1 LGHDT and CDR2 YNNKEL (reference sequence). This chain's CDR3 is CASSRGDNQPQHF. The DNA for the CDR3 is TGTGCCAGCAGCCGCGGGGACAATCAGCCCCAGCATTTT.

The chain couples TRBV10-3 to TRBJ2-7; a possible D gene is TRBD1 (6 bases). V lost 10 bases and J 3 bases, leaving 16 bases between the germline ends. CDR3 size: 13 residues. Per germline, CDR1 ENHRY and CDR2 SYGVKD. This chain's CDR3 is CATFPGHSYEQYF. The CDR3 DNA reads as TGTGCCACCTTCCCGGGACACAGCTACGAGCAGTACTTC.

V gene TRBV7-9 combines with J gene TRBJ2-2; D gene unclear. In germline, CDR1 is SEHNR, CDR2 FQNEAQ (reference sequence). This CDR3 has 15 amino acids. The V end lost 5 bases, the J end lost 0 bases, and 10 bases lay between the germline ends. CDR3 residues: CASSPRLSNTGELFF. CDR3 DNA: TGTGCCAGCAGCCCCAGGTTATCGAACACCGGGGAGCTGTTTTTT.

The CDR3: CASRGTGGNQPQHF. Written as DNA, the CDR3 is TGTGCCAGCAGGGGGACAGGGGGGAATCAGCCCCAGCATTTT. This chain uses TRBV6-5 with TRBJ1-5, with TRBD1 matching 11 bases. J lost 4 bases, V lost 6 bases, and 2 bases had no gene match. The length of the CDR3 is 14 residues. Germline lookup yields CDR1 MNHEY and CDR2 SVGAGI.

The gene calls are TRBV10-3 and TRBJ2-3; maybe TRBD1 (6 bases). V lost 0 bases and J 1 base, leaving 8 bases between the germline ends. This CDR3 is built from 15 residues. The germline gives CDR1 ENHRY, CDR2 SYGVKD. The CDR3 sequence: CAISESDRRTDTQYF. CDR3 coding DNA: TGTGCCATCAGTGAGTCCGACAGGCGCACAGATACGCAGTATTTT.